The sequence of this TCR beta chain was determined in a study of CD8+ T cells in alopecia areata. Whole-study context: Tofacitinib administration to treated patients was oral, at 5 to 10 mg twice daily.

Reverse transcription of extracted RNA yielded cDNA, which provided the sequencing template. Some clones are missing from TCRdb's copy, which holds only in-frame ones; the method was immunoSEQ multiplex PCR. The sample shows some 190,000 clones, less than 65% of them seen only once. Treatment defined: oral pan-JAK inhibitor, 5-10 mg twice daily. Samples from alopecia areata patients were lesional scalp punch biopsies and peripheral blood. The V end lost 0 bases, the J end lost 9 bases, and 9 bases lay between the germline ends. The CDR3 runs 12 residues. Germline values: CDR1 SGHNT, CDR2 YENEEA. Specimen: CD4+ T cells sorted from blood, collected at week 24, from a patient treated with tofacitinib. The chain recombines TRBV11-3 with TRBJ2-7; D call uncertain. This TCR was recovered from a human donor with alopecia areata. The CDR3 coding sequence is TGTGCCAGCAGCTTAGATATGGCTGGGCAGTACTTC. Its translation is CASSLDMAGQYF.